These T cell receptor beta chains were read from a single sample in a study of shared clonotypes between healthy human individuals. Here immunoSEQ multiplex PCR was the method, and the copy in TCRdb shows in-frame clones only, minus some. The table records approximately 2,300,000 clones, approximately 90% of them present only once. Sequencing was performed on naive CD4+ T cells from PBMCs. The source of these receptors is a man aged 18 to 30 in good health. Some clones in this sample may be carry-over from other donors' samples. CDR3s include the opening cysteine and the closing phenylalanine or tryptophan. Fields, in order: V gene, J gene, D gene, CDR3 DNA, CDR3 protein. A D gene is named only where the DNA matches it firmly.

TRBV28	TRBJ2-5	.	TGTGCCAGCAGGATCCCCCTAGGCAGGGAAGAGACCCAGTACTTC	CASRIPLGREETQYF
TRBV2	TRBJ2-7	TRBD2	TGTGCCAGCGGAACTAGCGGGAGGGCTCATGGGCAGTACTTC	CASGTSGRAHGQYF
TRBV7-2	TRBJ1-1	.	TGTGCCAGCAGCTTAGTGAGATATGAAGCTTTCTTT	CASSLVRYEAFF
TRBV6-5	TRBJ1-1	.	TGTGCCAGCAGTTACTCGGGGCTCCTCACTGAAGCTTTCTTT	CASSYSGLLTEAFF
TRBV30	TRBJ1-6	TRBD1	TGTGCCTGGGGGACAGTCTATAATTCACCCCTCCACTTT	CAWGTVYNSPLHF
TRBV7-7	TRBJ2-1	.	TGTGCCACCAGCGAATCCGCTTACAATGAGCAGTTCTTC	CATSESAYNEQFF
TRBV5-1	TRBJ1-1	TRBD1	TGCGCCAGCAGCCCGGGACAGTCTTTACCTCTCACTGAAGCTTTCTTT	CASSPGQSLPLTEAFF
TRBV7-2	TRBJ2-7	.	TGTGCCAGCAGCTTTACTGTCGGAGGGGCCTACGAGCAGTACTTC	CASSFTVGGAYEQYF
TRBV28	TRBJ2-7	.	TGTGCCAGCAGTTCCCGGGACCCCTACGAGCAGTACTTC	CASSSRDPYEQYF
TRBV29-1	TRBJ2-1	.	TGCAGCGTTGAGGGCCTAGCAGGCTATGAGCAGTTCTTC	CSVEGLAGYEQFF
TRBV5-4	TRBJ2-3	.	TGTGCCAGCAGCTCGGGACGGAGCACAGATACGCAGTATTTT	CASSSGRSTDTQYF
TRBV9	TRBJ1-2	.	TGTGCCAGCAGCGACAGGGATGAATATGGCTACACCTTC	CASSDRDEYGYTF
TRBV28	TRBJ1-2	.	TGTGCCAGCAGCCGCACCCCCGGTGGCTATGGCTACACCTTC	CASSRTPGGYGYTF
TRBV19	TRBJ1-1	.	TGTGCCAGTATGGCAGCAGAAAGGAACACTGAAGCTTTCTTT	CASMAAERNTEAFF
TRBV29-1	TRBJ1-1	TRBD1	TGCAGCGTTGCAGGACAGGGGTTCGACACTGAAGCTTTCTTT	CSVAGQGFDTEAFF
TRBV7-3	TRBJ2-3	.	TGTGCCAGCAGCTCGGAGGGCAGCACAGATACGCAGTATTTT	CASSSEGSTDTQYF
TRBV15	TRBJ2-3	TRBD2	TGTGCCACCAGCAGGGGTACTAGCGGGGGCTTCGATACGCAGTATTTT	CATSRGTSGGFDTQYF
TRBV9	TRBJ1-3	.	TGTGCCAGTACCCGGGAAGTCTCTGGAAACACCATATATTTT	CASTREVSGNTIYF
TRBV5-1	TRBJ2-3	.	TGCGCCAGCAGCCAAGGGACTAGCACAGATACGCAGTATTTT	CASSQGTSTDTQYF